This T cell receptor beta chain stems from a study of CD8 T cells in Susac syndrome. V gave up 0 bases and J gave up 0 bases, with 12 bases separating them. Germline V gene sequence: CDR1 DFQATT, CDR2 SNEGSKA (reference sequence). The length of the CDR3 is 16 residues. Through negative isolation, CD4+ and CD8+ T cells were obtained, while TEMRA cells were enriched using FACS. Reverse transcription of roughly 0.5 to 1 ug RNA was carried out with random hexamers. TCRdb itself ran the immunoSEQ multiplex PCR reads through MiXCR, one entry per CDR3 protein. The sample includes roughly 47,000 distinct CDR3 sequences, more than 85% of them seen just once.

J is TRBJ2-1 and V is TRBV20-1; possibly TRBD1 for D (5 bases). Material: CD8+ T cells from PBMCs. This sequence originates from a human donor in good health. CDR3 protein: CSARDPTASSYNEQFF. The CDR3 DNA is TGCAGTGCTAGAGATCCGACAGCCTCCTCCTACAATGAGCAGTTCTTC.